Given below is one T cell receptor beta chain in context. In germline, CDR1 is LGHDT, CDR2 YNNKEL (reference sequence). This CDR3 has 17 amino acids. V shed 5 bases and J 0 bases; nucleotides not matched to a gene: 8. This sample was included in a study of T cell responses to AZD1222 COVID-19 vaccine. The assay was immunoSEQ multiplex PCR, and TCRdb's table has in-frame clones only and misses some. This table holds roughly 170,000 clones, 87% found once. The chain combines TRBV3-1 (or the pseudogene TRBV3-2) with TRBJ1-4; TRBD1 matches at 8 bases. The sequenced sample was peripheral blood, obtained on day 0 of AZD1222 vaccination. The source of this sequence is an adult in good health. The CDR3 DNA is TGTGCCAGCAGCGACAGACAGGGGCCATCAACTAATGAAAAACTGTTTTTT. Translated, it gives CASSDRQGPSTNEKLFF.